This is a list of T cell receptor beta chains from one sample in a study of blood T cell repertoires in COVID-19. The assay was immunoSEQ multiplex PCR, and TCRdb's table has in-frame clones only and misses some. The top ten hold around 7.5% of the sample, which has about 120,000 clones, 82% seen once. The specimen sequenced was peripheral blood. These receptors all come from a man in his 70s with active or convalescent COVID-19. Each CDR3 is given with its conserved first and last residue. A D gene is named only where the DNA matches it firmly. Not all rows give a size; the values are once, few, many and, for expanded clones, a class.

TRBJ2-7,NA,TRBV6-5,TRBD1,CASEDRGTYEQYF,TGTGCCAGCGAGGACAGGGGAACCTACGAGCAGTACTTC
TRBJ1-1,NA,TRBV11-2,NA,CASSLVPGKSTEAFF,TGTGCCAGCAGCTTAGTCCCAGGAAAATCCACTGAAGCTTTCTTT
TRBJ2-4,NA,TRBV29-1,NA,CSVSPGFSKNIQYF,TGCAGCGTTTCCCCAGGGTTCTCCAAAAACATTCAGTACTTC
TRBJ2-5,NA,TRBV7-7,TRBD2,CASSYGLAGQETQYF,TGTGCCAGCAGCTATGGACTAGCGGGGCAAGAGACCCAGTACTTC
TRBJ1-1,NA,TRBV7-9,NA,CASSFGDMNTEAFF,TGTGCCAGCAGCTTTGGGGACATGAACACTGAAGCTTTCTTT
TRBJ2-7,NA,TRBV6-5,TRBD2,CASRTSGSIYEQYF,TGTGCCAGCAGGACTAGCGGGAGTATCTACGAGCAGTACTTC
TRBJ2-4,NA,TRBV29-1,TRBD2,CSVGLAGWNIQYF,TGCAGCGTTGGACTAGCAGGTTGGAACATTCAGTACTTC
TRBJ2-2,NA,TRBV7-3,NA,CASSFIGFPDTGELFF,TGTGCCAGCAGCTTTATCGGTTTCCCGGACACCGGGGAGCTGTTTTTT
TRBJ1-2,NA,TRBV27,TRBD1,CASSHKDRAGYTF,TGTGCCAGCAGTCATAAGGACAGGGCGGGCTACACCTTC
TRBJ2-1,NA,TRBV7-6,TRBD2,CASSFVTSWGRGDEQFF,TGTGCCAGCAGCTTTGTGACTAGCTGGGGTCGAGGGGATGAGCAGTTCTTC
TRBJ2-1,NA,TRBV28,NA,CASSLIQDYNEQFF,TGTGCCAGCAGTTTAATTCAGGACTACAATGAGCAGTTCTTC
TRBJ2-1,NA,TRBV6-2/TRBV6-3,TRBD1,CASSYIEGTGIVHEQFF,TGTGCCAGCAGTTATATTGAGGGGACAGGTATAGTCCATGAGCAGTTCTTC
TRBJ1-3,NA,TRBV5-4,NA,CASSPDSSFSGNTIYF,TGTGCCAGCAGCCCGGACAGCTCCTTCTCTGGAAACACCATATATTTT
TRBJ1-2,NA,TRBV12-5,NA,CASGLGRGYGYTF,TGTGCTAGTGGTTTGGGCAGGGGATATGGCTACACCTTC
TRBJ1-2,NA,TRBV6-4,TRBD1,CASSESGQVGGYTF,TGTGCCAGCAGTGAATCCGGACAGGTTGGAGGCTACACCTTC
TRBJ2-2,few,TRBV19,TRBD1,CASSAGTGGTGELFF,TGTGCCAGTAGTGCAGGGACAGGGGGCACCGGGGAGCTGTTTTTT
TRBJ2-7,NA,TRBV3-1/TRBV3-2,TRBD2,CASSQLGLADGEYYEQYF,TGTGCCAGCAGCCAATTGGGACTAGCGGACGGAGAATACTACGAGCAGTACTTC
TRBJ1-5,NA,TRBV28,NA,CASSPGGDGGQPQHF,TGTGCCAGCAGCCCCGGCGGGGACGGCGGACAGCCCCAGCATTTT
TRBJ2-4,NA,TRBV19,TRBD2,CASSMRLAGGGIQYF,TGTGCCAGTAGTATGCGTCTAGCGGGAGGAGGCATTCAGTACTTC
TRBJ2-7,NA,TRBV14,TRBD1,CASSQVTGGSYEQYF,TGTGCCAGCAGCCAAGTCACAGGGGGCTCCTACGAGCAGTACTTC
TRBJ2-3,NA,TRBV9,NA,CASSLSGGPDTQYF,TGTGCCAGCAGCCTGAGCGGTGGGCCGGATACGCAGTATTTT
TRBJ1-2,NA,TRBV5-8,TRBD1,CASSPGTGERDYGYTF,TGTGCCAGCAGCCCGGGGACAGGGGAGAGGGACTATGGCTACACCTTC
TRBJ2-7,NA,TRBV4-3,NA,CASSQSGDHEQYF,TGCGCCAGCAGCCAATCAGGGGACCACGAGCAGTACTTC
TRBJ2-1,NA,TRBV2,TRBD2,CASSDASGNYNEQFF,TGTGCCAGCAGTGATGCTAGCGGGAATTACAATGAGCAGTTCTTC
TRBJ1-2,NA,TRBV28,TRBD1,CASMRGQNYGYTF,TGTGCCAGCATGCGGGGACAGAACTATGGCTACACCTTC
TRBJ1-6,NA,TRBV4-2,TRBD1,CASSPGTANSPLHF,TGTGCCAGCAGCCCCGGGACAGCAAATTCACCCCTCCACTTT
TRBJ1-2,few,TRBV5-3,TRBD1,CARSFRDRGYGYTF,TGTGCCAGAAGCTTCCGGGACAGGGGCTATGGCTACACCTTC
TRBJ1-1,once,TRBV7-2,TRBD1,CASSVLQGRSEAFF,TGTGCCAGCAGCGTACTACAGGGGAGGTCTGAAGCTTTCTTT
TRBJ1-2,once,TRBV14,TRBD1,CASSRYQGEGYTF,TGTGCCAGCAGCCGATATCAGGGGGAAGGCTACACCTTC
TRBJ1-5,NA,TRBV19,NA,CASSTAAGRLPQPQHF,TGTGCCAGTAGTACCGCGGCGGGACGCCTACCTCAGCCCCAGCATTTT
TRBJ2-7,NA,TRBV7-2,NA,CASSQRPGNGPYEQYF,TGTGCCAGCAGCCAACGACCGGGAAATGGGCCTTACGAGCAGTACTTC
TRBJ2-3,NA,TRBV29-1,TRBD1,CSVRDSATIGRTDTQYF,TGCAGCGTAAGGGACAGCGCCACGATTGGGCGCACAGATACGCAGTATTTT
TRBJ1-5,NA,TRBV19,NA,CASTGGWVNNQPQHF,TGTGCCAGTACTGGAGGGTGGGTGAACAATCAGCCCCAGCATTTT
TRBJ2-7,few,TRBV28,TRBD2,CASSELAGLIYEQYF,TGTGCCAGCAGCGAACTAGCGGGACTTATCTACGAGCAGTACTTC
TRBJ1-3,NA,TRBV19,NA,CASSISPGQLISGNTIYF,TGTGCCAGTAGTATCAGCCCCGGACAGTTGATCTCTGGAAACACCATATATTTT
TRBJ1-1,NA,TRBV5-4,NA,CASSLTGNTEAFF,TGTGCCAGCAGCTTAACGGGAAACACTGAAGCTTTCTTT
TRBJ1-3,NA,TRBV27,NA,CASSPYPGQRSGNTIYF,TGTGCCAGCAGTCCATATCCTGGACAGCGCTCTGGAAACACCATATATTTT
TRBJ2-3,NA,TRBV5-1,TRBD1,CASSSGQGADTQYF,TGCGCCAGCAGCTCCGGACAGGGTGCAGATACGCAGTATTTT
TRBJ1-2,NA,TRBV7-3,TRBD1,CASSYGQGYYGYTF,TGTGCCAGCAGCTACGGACAGGGGTACTATGGCTACACCTTC
TRBJ1-1,NA,TRBV7-3,TRBD1,CASSLLGTANTEAFF,TGTGCCAGCAGCTTACTCGGGACAGCAAACACTGAAGCTTTCTTT
TRBJ2-1,NA,TRBV7-9,TRBD2,CASSPGLAGGNNEQFF,TGTGCCAGCAGCCCCGGACTAGCGGGGGGGAACAATGAGCAGTTCTTC
TRBJ1-1,NA,TRBV7-9,NA,CASSLRSGDNTEAFF,TGTGCCAGCAGCTTGAGGTCCGGGGATAACACTGAAGCTTTCTTT
TRBJ1-6,NA,TRBV5-5,NA,CASSAQPAGHNSPLHF,TGTGCCAGCAGCGCCCAACCGGCAGGGCATAATTCACCCCTCCACTTT
TRBJ1-2,NA,TRBV6-5,NA,CASSLGGGYGYTF,TGTGCCAGCAGTCTCGGGGGGGGCTATGGCTACACCTTC
TRBJ1-1,NA,TRBV10-1,TRBD1,CASSEKAGTAPHKMNTEAFF,TGCGCCAGCAGTGAAAAAGCCGGGACAGCCCCTCATAAGATGAACACTGAAGCTTTCTTT